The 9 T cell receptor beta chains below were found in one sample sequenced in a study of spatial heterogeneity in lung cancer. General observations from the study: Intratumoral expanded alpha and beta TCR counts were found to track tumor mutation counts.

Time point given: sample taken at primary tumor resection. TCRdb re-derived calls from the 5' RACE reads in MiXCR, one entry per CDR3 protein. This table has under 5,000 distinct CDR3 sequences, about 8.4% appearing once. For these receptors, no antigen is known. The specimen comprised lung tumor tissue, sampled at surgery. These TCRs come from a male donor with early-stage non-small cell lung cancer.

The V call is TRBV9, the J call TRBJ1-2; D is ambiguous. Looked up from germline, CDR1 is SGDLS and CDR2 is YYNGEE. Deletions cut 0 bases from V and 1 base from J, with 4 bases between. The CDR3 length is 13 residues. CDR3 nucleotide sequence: TGTGCCAGCAGCGTAGATGATAACTATGGCTACACCTTC. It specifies CASSVDDNYGYTF.

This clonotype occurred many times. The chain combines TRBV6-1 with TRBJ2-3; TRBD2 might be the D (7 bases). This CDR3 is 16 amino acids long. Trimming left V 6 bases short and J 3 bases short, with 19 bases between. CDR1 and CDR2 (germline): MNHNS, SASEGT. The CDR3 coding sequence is TGTGCCAGCAGCGGGGGGCGCCGTCTAAGTACAGATACGCAGTATTTT. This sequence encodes CASSGGRRLSTDTQYF.

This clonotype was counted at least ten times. The DNA of the CDR3 is TGTGCCAGCAGCTTAAGCCGGACAGGAGGGGCAGAGACCCAGTACTTC. It yields the protein CASSLSRTGGAETQYF. The rearrangement uses TRBV7-2 and TRBJ2-5; weak D call: TRBD1 (7 bases). Germline CDR1 and CDR2: SGHTA and FQGNSA. The CDR3 sequence is 16 residues long. V was shortened by 2 bases and J by 4 bases, with 17 bases between the two germline ends.

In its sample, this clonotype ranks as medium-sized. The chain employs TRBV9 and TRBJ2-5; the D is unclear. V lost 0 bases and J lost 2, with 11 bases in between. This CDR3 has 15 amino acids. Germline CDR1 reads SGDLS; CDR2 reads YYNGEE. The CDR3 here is CASSVAGRQQETQYF. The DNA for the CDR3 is TGTGCCAGCAGCGTAGCGGGTCGGCAGCAAGAGACCCAGTACTTC.

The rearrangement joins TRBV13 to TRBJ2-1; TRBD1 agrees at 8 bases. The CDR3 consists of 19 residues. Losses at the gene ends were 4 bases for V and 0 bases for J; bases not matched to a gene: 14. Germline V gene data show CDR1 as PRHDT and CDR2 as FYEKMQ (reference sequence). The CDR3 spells CASSSSGQAFSSSYNEQFF. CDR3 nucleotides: TGTGCCAGCAGCTCATCGGGACAGGCCTTCTCGAGCTCCTACAATGAGCAGTTCTTC.

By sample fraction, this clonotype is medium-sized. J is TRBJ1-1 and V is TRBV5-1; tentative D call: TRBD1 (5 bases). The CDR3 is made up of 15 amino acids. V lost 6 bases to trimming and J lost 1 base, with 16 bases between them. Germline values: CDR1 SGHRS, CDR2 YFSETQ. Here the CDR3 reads CASNQGRGGNTEAFF. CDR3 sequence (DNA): TGCGCCAGCAACCAGGGAAGGGGAGGGAACACTGAAGCTTTCTTT.

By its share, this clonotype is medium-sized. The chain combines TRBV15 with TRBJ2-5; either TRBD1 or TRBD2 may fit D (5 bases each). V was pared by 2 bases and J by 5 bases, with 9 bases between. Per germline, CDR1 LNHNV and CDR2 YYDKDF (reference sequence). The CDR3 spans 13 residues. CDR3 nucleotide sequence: TGTGCCACCAGCAGACTAGCAGGGGAGACCCAGTACTTC. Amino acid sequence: CATSRLAGETQYF.

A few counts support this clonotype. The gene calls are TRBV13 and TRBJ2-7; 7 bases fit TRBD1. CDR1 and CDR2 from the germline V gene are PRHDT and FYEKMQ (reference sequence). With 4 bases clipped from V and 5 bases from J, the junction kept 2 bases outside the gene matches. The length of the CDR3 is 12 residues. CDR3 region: CASSSTGDEQYF. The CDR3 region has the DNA TGTGCCAGCAGCTCTACAGGGGACGAGCAGTACTTC. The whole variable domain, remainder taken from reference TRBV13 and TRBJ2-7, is AAGVIQSPRHLIKEKRETATLKCYPIPRHDTVYWYQQGPGQDPQFLISFYEKMQSDKGSIPDRFSAQQFSDYHSELNMSSLELGDSALYFCASSSTGDEQYFGPGTRLTVT.

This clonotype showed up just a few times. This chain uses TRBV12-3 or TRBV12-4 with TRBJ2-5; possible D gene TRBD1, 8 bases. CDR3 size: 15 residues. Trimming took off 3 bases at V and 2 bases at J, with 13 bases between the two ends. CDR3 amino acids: CASSFLQGGQETQYF. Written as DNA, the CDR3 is TGTGCCAGCAGTTTTTTACAGGGGGGGCAAGAGACCCAGTACTTC.